The source of this T cell receptor beta chain is a study of early stage breast cancer tumors. The study, taken as a whole, reports: Bulk DNA sequencing of unsorted cells missed chain pairing and markers.

Profiling relied on immunoSEQ multiplex PCR, and the TCRdb table lists in-frame clones only, not all of them. Of 40,000 to 60,000 clones listed, roughly 73% are singletons. For this clone: The antigen is undetermined.

J was trimmed by 5 bases and V by 3 bases; bases with no gene match: 6. The V gene's germline CDR1 is KGHSH and CDR2 LQKENI. The length of the CDR3 is 15 residues. The receptor's source is a person in their 40s with breast cancer. V is TRBV18 and J is TRBJ2-7, with TRBD2 matching over 11 bases. The sequencing sample was made of blood. The DNA for the CDR3 is TGTGCCAGCTCACCTTCTAGCGGGAGGTCCCACGAGCAGTACTTC. This translates into CASSPSSGRSHEQYF.